Presented here are 25 T cell receptor beta chains from one specimen sequenced in a study of T cell responses to AZD1222 COVID-19 vaccine. Assay: immunoSEQ multiplex PCR; the TCRdb copy retains only in-frame clones and omits some. The sample holds roughly 91,000 clones, around 90% seen once. Sequences were derived from peripheral blood, sampled on day 0 of AZD1222 vaccination. These receptors originate from an adult in good health.

The chain carries TRBV7-8 and TRBJ2-7; tentative D call: TRBD2 (6 bases). Trimming removed 0 bases at V and 2 bases at J, with 8 bases between. Germline V lookup: CDR1 SGHVS, CDR2 FQNEAQ. The CDR3 spans 14 residues. The CDR3, as DNA: TGTGCCAGCAGCTTAGCTAGCGGCCCCTACGAGCAGTACTTC. It yields the protein CASSLASGPYEQYF. The entire variable domain, with the rest obtained from reference TRBV7-8 and TRBJ2-7, is as follows: GAGVSQSPRYKVAKRGQDVALRCDPISGHVSLFWYQQALGQGPEFLTYFQNEAQLDKSGLPSDRFFAERPEGSVSTLKIQRTQQEDSAVYLCASSLASGPYEQYFGPGTRLTVT.

This sequence joins TRBV7-9 and TRBJ2-1; D is possibly TRBD2 (5 bases). Trimming removed 5 bases from V and 1 base from J, with 15 bases in between. The germline V gene encodes CDR1 SEHNR and CDR2 FQNEAQ (reference sequence). This CDR3 spans 16 amino acids. The DNA of the CDR3 is TGTGCCAGCAGCAAACGAACTAGTGATTCCTACAATGAGCAGTTCTTC. Amino acids: CASSKRTSDSYNEQFF.

Notes on this clone: A read error may produce the germline difference seen at one junction end. This CDR3 reads CASRIGTGRVNQPQHF. The CDR3, as DNA: TGTGCCAGTAGAATAGGGACAGGGCGAGTCAATCAGCCCCAGCATTTT. The rearrangement uses TRBV19 and TRBJ1-5; TRBD1 matches at 9 bases. Germline V gene lookup returns CDR1 LNHDA and CDR2 SQIVND (reference sequence). The CDR3 has 16 amino acids. The variable domain in full, completed from reference TRBV19 and TRBJ1-5, reads DGGITQSPKYLFRKEGQNVTLSCEQNLNHDAMYWYRQDPGQGLRLIYYSQIVNDFQKGDIAEGYSVSREKKESFPLTVTSAQKNPTAFYLCASRIGTGRVNQPQHFGDGTRLSIL.

This chain uses TRBV5-1 with TRBJ1-1; D gene uncertain. V was cut by 0 bases and J by 1 base, with 13 bases left in between. CDR1 and CDR2 from the germline V gene are SGHRS and YFSETQ. The CDR3 length is 16 residues. The CDR3 spells CASSLVVVRANTEAFF. The CDR3 region has the DNA TGCGCCAGCAGCTTGGTGGTGGTACGAGCGAACACTGAAGCTTTCTTT.

As for this clone: Mismatch with germline at one junction end may stem from a read error. The CDR3 nucleotides are TGTGCCAGCAGCGGGGAACAGGGCCGCCGCATCTTT. Its protein product is CASSGEQGRRIF. The V and J genes are TRBV7-9 and TRBJ1-1; the D gene is possibly TRBD1 (6 bases). The CDR3 is 12 amino acids. CDR1 is SEHNR, CDR2 FQNEAQ, per germline (reference sequence).

This clone came up a few times. The chain employs TRBV30 and TRBJ1-6; possibly TRBD1 for D (6 bases). Germline CDR1 GTSNPN, CDR2 SVGIG (reference sequence). The CDR3 contains 14 residues. V was trimmed by 5 bases and J by 0 bases, leaving 8 bases between them. In DNA form, the CDR3 reads TGTGCCTGGGGACAGAGCTCCTATAATTCACCCCTCCACTTT. It specifies CAWGQSSYNSPLHF.

The chain has TRBV6-5 and TRBJ2-7; D might be TRBD1 (8 bases). Germline V gene sequence: CDR1 MNHEY, CDR2 SVGAGI. The V and J ends lost 6 bases and 4 bases respectively, with 16 bases between them. CDR3 length equals 14 residues. CDR3 in DNA: TGTGCCAGCAGAAGCGGGACAGGTCCTTACGAGCAGTACTTC. It is translated as CASRSGTGPYEQYF.

The rearrangement links TRBV20-1 to TRBJ2-1, with a possible D match to TRBD1 (5 bases). The CDR3 has 16 amino acids. V was cut by 5 bases and J by 0 bases, with 17 bases left in between. The V gene's germline CDR1 is DFQATT and CDR2 SNEGSKA (reference sequence). CDR3 sequence: CSARGAVINSYNEQFF. The CDR3, as DNA: TGCAGTGCTCGTGGGGCTGTGATCAACTCCTACAATGAGCAGTTCTTC.

The genes are TRBV12-3 or TRBV12-4 and TRBJ1-2, with TRBD1 identical over 10 bases. This CDR3 has 13 amino acids. V shed 7 bases, J shed 6 bases, and the junction held 5 bases outside the gene matches. DNA for the CDR3: TGTGCCAGCACCCGACAGGGGGCGCATGGCTACACCTTC. The encoded protein is CASTRQGAHGYTF.

CDR3 DNA: TGTGCCAGCAGCCAAGGACCCCACCGTGAGTTGCAGGGGACTGAGCAGTACTTC. It yields the protein CASSQGPHRELQGTEQYF. This rearrangement joins TRBV3-1 (or the pseudogene TRBV3-2) to TRBJ2-7; D assignment may be TRBD1 or TRBD2 (6 bases each). Trimming cost V 1 base and J 7 bases, with 26 bases left between them. The CDR3 sequence is 18 residues long. The germline V gene encodes CDR1 LGHDT and CDR2 YNNKEL (reference sequence).

This clone was seen only once. The CDR3 is CASSLDRTGQETQYF. The DNA of the CDR3 is TGTGCCAGCAGCTTAGATCGGACAGGGCAAGAGACCCAGTACTTC. This chain links TRBV7-8 with TRBJ2-5; 8 bases fit TRBD1. The CDR3 has 15 amino acids. Germline values: CDR1 SGHVS, CDR2 FQNEAQ. Trimming took 1 base from V and 2 from J; bases not matched to a gene: 3.

The chain uses TRBV27 and TRBJ1-2, with 9 bases that match TRBD1. Germline V gives CDR1 MNHEY, CDR2 SMNVEV (reference sequence). The CDR3 contains 13 residues. Trimming removed 5 bases from V and 6 bases from J; junction bases left unmatched: 4. The CDR3 loop is CASSARTGDGYTF. For the CDR3, the DNA is TGTGCCAGCAGTGCCAGGACAGGGGATGGCTACACCTTC.

The chain carries TRBV5-1 and TRBJ2-3; 8 bases align to TRBD1. The V and J ends lost 4 bases and 3 bases, in that order; junction bases with no gene match: 4. The CDR3 consists of 14 residues. Germline V gene data show CDR1 as SGHRS and CDR2 as YFSETQ. CDR3 DNA sequence: TGCGCCAGCAGCCAGGGACAGGTTACAGATACGCAGTATTTT. Its translation: CASSQGQVTDTQYF.

Comments on this clone: A read error may produce the germline difference seen at one junction end. The rearrangement joins TRBV7-7 to TRBJ2-5, with 8 positions matching TRBD1. CDR3 length: 14 amino acids. Germline V gene sequence: CDR1 SSHAT, CDR2 FNYEAQ (reference sequence). The CDR3 is CASSPTGVKETQYF. CDR3 bases: TGTGCTAGCAGCCCGACAGGGGTAAAAGAGACCCAGTACTTC.

Only one count was recorded for this clone. The J gene is TRBJ2-1, the V gene TRBV10-3; 14 positions match TRBD2. The CDR3 sequence is 15 residues long. Trimming at V came to 4 bases and at J to 5 bases, leaving 1 base not matched to a gene. CDR1 is ENHRY, CDR2 SYGVKD, per germline. CDR3 sequence: CAISVGLAGDNEQFF. The CDR3, as DNA: TGTGCCATCAGTGTGGGACTAGCGGGGGACAATGAGCAGTTCTTC.

This clone was picked up one time. The chain carries TRBV3-1 (or the pseudogene TRBV3-2) and TRBJ2-1; 11 bases are shared with TRBD2. V lost 6 bases and J lost 7; bases outside the gene matches: 8. From germline, CDR1 is LGHDT and CDR2 YNNKEL (reference sequence). The CDR3 is 15 residues long. This chain's CDR3 is CASRALAGGRNEQFF. The CDR3 region has the DNA TGTGCCAGCAGGGCGCTAGCGGGGGGTCGGAATGAGCAGTTCTTC.

The J gene is TRBJ1-6, the V gene TRBV19, with 8 positions matching TRBD1. The CDR3 extends over 15 amino acids. Germline-derived CDR1 and CDR2 are LNHDA and SQIVND (reference sequence). V lost 5 bases, J lost 6 bases, and 6 bases stayed unmatched. The CDR3 DNA reads as TGTGCCAGTAGTGGACAGGGCTCTGGTAATTCACCCCTCCACTTT. Translating gives CASSGQGSGNSPLHF.

The chain has TRBV21-1 and TRBJ1-2. TRBV21-1 is a pseudogene locus. The CDR3 runs 9 residues. Here the CDR3 reads CDPPDGYTF. CDR3 nucleotides: TGCGACCCACCCGATGGCTACACCTTC.

This clone was observed once. V is TRBV19 and J is TRBJ1-2; D gene unclear. The CDR3 is 12 amino acids. Germline CDR1 is LNHDA and CDR2 is SQIVND (reference sequence). V was pared by 10 bases and J by 4 bases, with 13 bases between. CDR3 in amino acids: CATSGKGYGYTF. Here the CDR3 DNA reads TGTGCCACCTCGGGGAAGGGCTATGGCTACACCTTC.

The chain is built from TRBV28 and TRBJ2-1; the D gene is possibly TRBD2 (5 bases). The CDR3 spans 11 residues. Trimming left V 3 bases short and J 12 bases short, with 9 bases between. The germline CDR1 and CDR2 sequences are MDHEN and SYDVKM. The CDR3 loop is CASSFGKTQFF. Written as DNA, the CDR3 is TGTGCCAGCAGTTTCGGGAAGACGCAGTTCTTC.

This chain uses TRBV10-2 with TRBJ2-5; 16 bases are a match to TRBD2. J gave up 2 bases and V 7 bases, and 7 bases lay outside the gene matches. The CDR3 spans 17 residues. From germline, CDR1 is WSHSY and CDR2 SAAADI. The CDR3 loop is CASNVGLAGGIQETQYF. The CDR3 DNA reads TGCGCCAGCAATGTGGGACTAGCGGGAGGGATACAAGAGACCCAGTACTTC.

V gene TRBV10-1 combines with J gene TRBJ2-7; 8 nucleotides line up with TRBD2. The length of the CDR3 is 14 residues. J gave up 0 bases and V 4 bases, and 2 bases lay outside the gene matches. The germline gives CDR1 WNHNN, CDR2 SYGVQD (reference sequence). CDR3: CASSAGTSSYEQYF. The CDR3 region has the DNA TGCGCCAGCAGTGCCGGGACTAGCTCCTACGAGCAGTACTTC.

The J gene is TRBJ2-2, the V gene TRBV7-3, with TRBD1 identical over 12 bases. Losses at the gene ends were 3 bases for V and 6 bases for J; bases not matched to a gene: 5. Germline V gives CDR1 SGHTA, CDR2 FQGTGA. This CDR3 contains 16 residues. Here the CDR3 reads CASSFPGQGAAGELFF. For the CDR3, the DNA is TGTGCCAGCAGCTTCCCGGGACAGGGGGCGGCCGGGGAGCTGTTTTTT.

The chain links TRBV7-9 to TRBJ1-5, with D unresolved. The germline V gene has CDR1 SEHNR and CDR2 FQNEAQ (reference sequence). This CDR3 is built from 14 residues. V shed 5 bases and J shed 0 bases, with 8 bases lying between them. The CDR3 DNA reads TGTGCCAGCAGCCCCCTGGGTAGCAATCAGCCCCAGCATTTT. It yields the protein CASSPLGSNQPQHF.

The genes are TRBV7-9 and TRBJ1-2, with D tentatively TRBD1 (5 bases). V was trimmed by 2 bases and J by 2 bases, leaving 9 bases between them. The CDR3 spans 14 residues. CDR1 is SEHNR and CDR2 is FQNEAQ in the germline V gene (reference sequence). In DNA, the CDR3 is TGTGCCAGCAGCTTAACCTCAGGGAACTATGGCTACACCTTC. Protein sequence: CASSLTSGNYGYTF.